This TCR beta chain was observed in a study of T-cell reconstitution after alpha-beta-depleted transplantation in children (dated by TCRdb to 2016 to 2017). About the full investigation: T-cell immune reconstitution after TCRalphabeta/CD19-depleted allogeneic hematopoietic cell transplantation in children was quantitatively tracked in the study by means of TCR repertoire profiling.

To note about this clonotype: This receptor's antigen is unknown. It has no much larger one-base neighbor in the sample; base qualities were not kept.

For CDR1 and CDR2, the germline V gene lists MNHNS and SASEGT. The CDR3, cysteine through phenylalanine, is 17 amino acids long. The CDR3 DNA has 51 bases and is translated from base 1. V is trimmed back by 6 bases and J by 6 bases, and the junction contains 15 bases that no gene match accounts for. The method behind the library was PCR. The instrument was an Illumina HiSeq 2500. TCR libraries were prepared with molecular barcoding, using unique molecular identifiers to normalize TCRbeta repertoire quantification. TCRdb trimmed public reads at Q25 via fastp, called clones via MiXCR and kept in-frame beta chains. Under each unique CDR3 protein, matching rows form one entry showing the most common genes and DNA. The sample has some 340,000 distinct CDR3 sequences on record, about a tenth of them singletons. The ten largest account for 2% to 3% of the sample.

The sample here was PBMCs from the stem cell graft donor, taken from the stem cell graft. The V and J segments used are TRBV6-1 and TRBJ2-1; a stretch of 9 junction bases matches TRBD2. The origin of this receptor is a human donor who donated a stem cell graft to a child with acute lymphoblastic leukemia. The DNA reads as follows: TGTGCCAGCAGATCAACTCCGGGACTAGCATGGGGCAATGAGCAGTTCTTC. This sequence encodes CASRSTPGLAWGNEQFF.